Described below is a single TCR beta chain sequence and its context. These data originate in a study of blood T cell repertoires in COVID-19. The protocol was immunoSEQ multiplex PCR, while the TCRdb copy is restricted to in-frame clones and leaves out a portion. The repertoire holds 260,000 or so clones, with around 84% as singletons. The CDR3 length is 14 residues. Trimming took 6 bases from V and 3 from J, leaving 14 bases between them. Germline V gene data show CDR1 as KGHSH and CDR2 as LQKENI. The gene calls are TRBV18 and TRBJ1-1; no reliable D call. Sequencing was done on a sample of PBMCs or T cells enriched from blood (not recorded which). This clonotype originated in a woman in her forties or fifties who had recovered from COVID-19. CDR3: CASSHGDGHTEAFF. The CDR3 DNA reads as TGTGCCAGCTCTCACGGAGACGGTCACACTGAAGCTTTCTTT.